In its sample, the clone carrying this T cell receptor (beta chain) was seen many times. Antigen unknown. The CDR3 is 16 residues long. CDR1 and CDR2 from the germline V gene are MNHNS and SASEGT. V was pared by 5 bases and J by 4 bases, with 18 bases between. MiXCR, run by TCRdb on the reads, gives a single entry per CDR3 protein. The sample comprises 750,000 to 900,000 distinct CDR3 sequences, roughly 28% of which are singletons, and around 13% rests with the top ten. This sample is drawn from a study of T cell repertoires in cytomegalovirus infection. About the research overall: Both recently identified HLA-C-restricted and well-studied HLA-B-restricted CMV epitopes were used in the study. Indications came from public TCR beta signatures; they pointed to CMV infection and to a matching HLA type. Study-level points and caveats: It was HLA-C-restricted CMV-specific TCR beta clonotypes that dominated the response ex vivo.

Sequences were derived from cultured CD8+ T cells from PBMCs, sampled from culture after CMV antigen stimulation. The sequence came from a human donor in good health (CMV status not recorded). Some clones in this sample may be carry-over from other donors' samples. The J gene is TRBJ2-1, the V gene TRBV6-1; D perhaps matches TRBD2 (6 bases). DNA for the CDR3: TGTGCCAGCAGTCAAGGCGGGGCCCGCCTTTACAATGAGCAGTTCTTC. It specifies CASSQGGARLYNEQFF.